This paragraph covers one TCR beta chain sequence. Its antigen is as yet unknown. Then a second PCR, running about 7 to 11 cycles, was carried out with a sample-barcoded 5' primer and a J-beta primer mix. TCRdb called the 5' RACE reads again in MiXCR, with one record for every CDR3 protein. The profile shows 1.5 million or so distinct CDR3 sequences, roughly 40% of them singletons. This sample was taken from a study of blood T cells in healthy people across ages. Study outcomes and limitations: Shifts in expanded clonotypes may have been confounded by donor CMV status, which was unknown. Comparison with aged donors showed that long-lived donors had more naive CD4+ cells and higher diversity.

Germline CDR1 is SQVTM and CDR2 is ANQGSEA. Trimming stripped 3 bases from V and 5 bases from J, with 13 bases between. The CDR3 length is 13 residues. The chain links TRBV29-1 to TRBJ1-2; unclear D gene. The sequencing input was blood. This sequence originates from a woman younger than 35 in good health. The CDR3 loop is CSVESPISYGYTF. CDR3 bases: TGCAGCGTTGAGTCCCCGATCTCTTATGGCTACACCTTC.